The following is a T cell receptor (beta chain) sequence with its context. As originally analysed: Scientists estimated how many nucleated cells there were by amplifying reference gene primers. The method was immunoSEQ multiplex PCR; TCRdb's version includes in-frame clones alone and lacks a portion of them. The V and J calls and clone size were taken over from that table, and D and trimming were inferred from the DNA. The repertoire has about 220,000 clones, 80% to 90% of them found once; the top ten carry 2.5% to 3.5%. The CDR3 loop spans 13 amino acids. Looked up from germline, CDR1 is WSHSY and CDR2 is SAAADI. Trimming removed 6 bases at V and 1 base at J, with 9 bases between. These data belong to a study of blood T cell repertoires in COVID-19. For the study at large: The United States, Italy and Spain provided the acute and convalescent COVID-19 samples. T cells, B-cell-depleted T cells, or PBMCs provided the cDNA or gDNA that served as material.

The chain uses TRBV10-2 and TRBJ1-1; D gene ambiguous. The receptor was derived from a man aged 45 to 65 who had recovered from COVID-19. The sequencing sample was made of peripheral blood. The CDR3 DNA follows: TGCGCCAGCAGAGACACCCGGAACACTGAAGCTTTCTTT. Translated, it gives CASRDTRNTEAFF.